This T cell receptor (beta chain) was identified during a study of T-cell reconstitution after alpha-beta-depleted transplantation in children. Trimming took off 1 base at V and 3 bases at J, with 13 bases between the two ends. This CDR3 is built from 16 residues. This clonotype was counted many times. The authors prepared the TCRbeta library with unique molecular identifiers. TCRdb recomputed calls from the PCR reads with MiXCR, one row per CDR3 protein. The sample lists a few hundred thousand distinct CDR3 sequences, approximately 13% occurring once. The starting material was PBMCs from the stem cell graft donor, obtained from the stem cell graft. This sequence was found in a human donor who donated a stem cell graft to a child with combined immunodeficiency. The V gene is TRBV12-3 or TRBV12-4, the J gene TRBJ1-5; D is unresolved. The CDR3 loop is CASSLGLAADNQPQHF. CDR3 in DNA: TGTGCCAGCAGTTTAGGGTTAGCGGCGGACAATCAGCCCCAGCATTTT.